This TCR beta chain emerged from a study of early T cells in non-severe SARS-CoV-2 infection. Study in general: Unsorted whole-blood RNA was sequenced in bulk, leaving chains unpaired.

In its sample, this clonotype was seen a few times. Its antigen is not known. Overall study findings and caveats: Private and CD4 specificities were missed by VDJdb matching, skewed to anti-spike CD8.

V shed 2 bases and J shed 4 bases, with 5 bases lying between them. This CDR3 contains 12 residues. Germline CDR1 and CDR2: LGHDT and YNNKEL (reference sequence). Individual cDNA molecules were tagged with unique molecular identifiers, the study reported. TCRdb re-called the 5' RACE reads through MiXCR, storing one row per CDR3 protein. Among about 56,000 distinct CDR3 sequences listed, approximately 16% were seen once. This TCR derives from an adult who was a healthcare worker with PCR-confirmed SARS-CoV-2 infection or an uninfected control (not recorded which). Sample: whole blood, taken at baseline. The rearrangement joins TRBV3-1 to TRBJ1-2; no clear D. The chain's CDR3 is CASSQPGYGYTF. CDR3 coding DNA: TGTGCCAGCAGCCAACCGGGCTATGGCTACACCTTC. The full variable domain, with the rest looked up from reference TRBV3-1 and TRBJ1-2, is DTAVSQTPKYLVTQMGNDKSIKCEQNLGHDTMYWYKQDSKKFLKIMFSYNNKELIINETVPNRFSPKSPDKAHLNLHINSLELGDSAVYFCASSQPGYGYTFGSGTRLTVV.